This T cell receptor beta chain stems from a study of spatial heterogeneity in lung cancer. This clonotype was seen many times. The length of the CDR3 is 15 residues. The germline gives CDR1 SGHRS, CDR2 YFSETQ. Trimming cost V 3 bases and J 3 bases; bases outside gene matches: 7. The sample's time point: sample taken at primary tumor resection. The authors sequenced whole RNA from tumor, nontumor lung or frozen PBMC without sorting. The donors were some 70 patients with non-small cell lung cancer that was early-stage and untreated. Using its own MiXCR run on the 5' RACE reads, TCRdb lists one record per CDR3 protein. Here the sample spans roughly 79,000 distinct CDR3 sequences, 10% to 15% being singletons.

The chain recombines TRBV5-1 with TRBJ2-3; 7 bases are a match to TRBD1. This sequence was found in a male donor with early-stage non-small cell lung cancer. The sequencing used PBMCs, collected at surgery. The CDR3 coding sequence is TGCGCCAGCAGCTGGCGACAGGGTTCAACAGATACGCAGTATTTT. It yields the protein CASSWRQGSTDTQYF.